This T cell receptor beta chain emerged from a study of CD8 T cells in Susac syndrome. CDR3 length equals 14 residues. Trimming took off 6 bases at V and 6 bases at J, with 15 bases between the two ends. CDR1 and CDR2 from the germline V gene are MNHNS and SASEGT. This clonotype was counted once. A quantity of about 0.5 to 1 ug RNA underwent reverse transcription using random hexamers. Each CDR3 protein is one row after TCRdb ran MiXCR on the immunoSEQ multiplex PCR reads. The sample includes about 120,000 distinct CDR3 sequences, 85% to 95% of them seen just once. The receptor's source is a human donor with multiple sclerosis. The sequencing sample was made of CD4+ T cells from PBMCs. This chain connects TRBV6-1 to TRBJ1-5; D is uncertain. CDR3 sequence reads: CASSPLKDGQPQHF. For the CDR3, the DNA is TGTGCCAGCAGCCCTTTGAAGGACGGTCAGCCCCAGCATTTT.